Below are 26 T cell receptor beta chains sequenced from a single sample in a study of cytomegalovirus exposure and HLA in healthy donors. Clones were read by immunoSEQ multiplex PCR, and TCRdb kept only the in-frame ones, dropping some. The data contain roughly 60,000 clones, 90% to 97% of them singletons. Sequences were obtained from PBMCs. Source of these receptors: a man between 18 and 35 years old in good health and CMV-seronegative.

This chain connects TRBV29-1 to TRBJ2-7; 9 bases line up with TRBD1. The length of the CDR3 is 16 residues. J gave up 3 bases and V 3 bases, and 12 bases lay outside the gene matches. Germline assignment: CDR1 SQVTM and CDR2 ANQGSEA. The CDR3 sequence: CSVDHRGPLGVYEQYF. The CDR3, as DNA: TGCAGCGTTGATCACAGGGGGCCGCTCGGGGTCTACGAGCAGTACTTC.

The rearrangement joins TRBV5-4 to TRBJ2-7, with 8 bases identical to TRBD1. Trimming at V came to 4 bases and at J to 6 bases, leaving 6 bases not matched to a gene. The CDR3 spans 13 residues. Germline V gene sequence: CDR1 SGHNT, CDR2 YYREEE (reference sequence). CDR3 bases: TGTGCCAGCAGCCATTCGACAGGGGTCGAGCAGTACTTC. Its protein is CASSHSTGVEQYF.

This clone is a singleton in its sample. The chain employs TRBV10-3 and TRBJ2-5; no firm D call. The CDR3 runs to 16 residues. Germline CDR1 reads ENHRY; CDR2 reads SYGVKD. Trimming took off 4 bases at V and 0 bases at J, with 15 bases between the two ends. The CDR3 DNA reads as TGTGCCATCAGTGCAGACCCGGGTCAGAACCAAGAGACCCAGTACTTC. Translating it yields CAISADPGQNQETQYF.

The gene calls are TRBV5-6 and TRBJ1-5; 10 bases are a match to TRBD1. V lost 1 base and J lost 3; bases outside the gene matches: 10. Germline CDR1 is SGHDT and CDR2 is YYEEEE. The CDR3 loop spans 18 amino acids. Written as DNA, the CDR3 is TGTGCCAGCAGCTTGTCGTCCGGGACAGGGGCCTTCAATCAGCCCCAGCATTTT. Its translation is CASSLSSGTGAFNQPQHF.

This rearrangement joins TRBV7-8 to TRBJ2-7, with 9 bases fitting TRBD2. J gave up 3 bases and V 5 bases, and 5 bases lay outside the gene matches. This CDR3 has 14 amino acids. CDR1 is SGHVS and CDR2 is FQNEAQ in the germline V gene. The CDR3 protein is CASSETSGFYEQYF. CDR3 coding DNA: TGTGCCAGCAGCGAGACTAGCGGATTCTACGAGCAGTACTTC.

This chain uses TRBV6-4 with TRBJ2-3; 8 nucleotides line up with TRBD2. There are 16 residues in the CDR3. Germline V gene lookup returns CDR1 MRHNA and CDR2 SNTAGT. The junction had 11 bases not matched to a gene; V was cut back by 6 bases and J by 3 bases. The DNA of the CDR3 is TGTGCCAGCAGAGCCAGAGCGGGAGAGTATACAGATACGCAGTATTTT. Encoded protein: CASRARAGEYTDTQYF.

V and J are TRBV27 and TRBJ2-1, with TRBD2 matching 11 bases. CDR1 is MNHEY, CDR2 SMNVEV, per germline (reference sequence). V was pared by 3 bases and J by 8 bases, with 9 bases of the junction left unmatched. CDR3 size: 16 residues. CDR3 sequence (DNA): TGTGCCAGCAGTTTGACCGGGACTAGCGGAATCCATGAGCAGTTCTTC. This sequence encodes CASSLTGTSGIHEQFF.

This chain joins TRBV5-8 and TRBJ1-5; a weak D match, TRBD1 (6 bases). The V end lost 1 base, the J end lost 3 bases, and 8 bases lay between the germline ends. The V gene's germline CDR1 is SGHTS and CDR2 YDEGEE. This CDR3 has 14 residues. In nucleotides, the CDR3 is TGTGCCAGCAGCTTGACAGGGTACAATCAGCCCCAGCATTTT. Translating it yields CASSLTGYNQPQHF.

This chain links TRBV9 with TRBJ2-1; 11 nucleotides agree with TRBD2. Germline V lookup: CDR1 SGDLS, CDR2 YYNGEE. This CDR3 comprises 16 residues. After removal of 4 bases from V and 9 bases from J, the junction contained 12 bases not matched to a gene. The CDR3 nucleotides read TGTGCCAGCAGCCCCGAAGTACTAGCGGGAGTAAGTGAGCAGTTCTTC. This gives the protein CASSPEVLAGVSEQFF.

CDR3 DNA: TGTGCCAGCAGTAGGGGGACAGGGGATCAGGGGGAGCTGTTTTTT. Amino acid sequence: CASSRGTGDQGELFF. This chain links TRBV9 with TRBJ2-2, with 10 nucleotides matching TRBD1. This CDR3 region has 15 residues. V gave up 5 bases and J gave up 8 bases; unmatched junction bases: 9. The germline V gene encodes CDR1 SGDLS and CDR2 YYNGEE.

This sequence joins TRBV9 and TRBJ2-3; D perhaps matches TRBD2 (5 bases). The V end lost 2 bases, the J end lost 0 bases, and 7 bases lay between the germline ends. This CDR3 has 14 residues. The germline V gene encodes CDR1 SGDLS and CDR2 YYNGEE. The CDR3 is CASSVSGSTDTQYF. In nucleotides, the CDR3 is TGTGCCAGCAGCGTCTCGGGGAGCACAGATACGCAGTATTTT.

The chain carries TRBV19 and TRBJ2-1, with D unclear. Between the trimmed V and J ends, which lost 3 bases and 2 bases, there was a span of 5 bases. This CDR3 contains 13 residues. Per germline, CDR1 LNHDA and CDR2 SQIVND (reference sequence). The CDR3 DNA follows: TGTGCCAGTAGTATCCGAGCCTACAATGAGCAGTTCTTC. It encodes CASSIRAYNEQFF.

This clone was observed once. The chain uses TRBV5-1 and TRBJ2-6; possible D gene TRBD1, 6 bases. V lost 3 bases, J lost 2 bases, and 9 bases lay in between. Germline V lookup: CDR1 SGHRS, CDR2 YFSETQ. The CDR3 sequence is 15 residues long. The CDR3 nucleotides read TGCGCCAGCAGCTCTACAGGGACTGGGGCCAACGTCCTGACTTTC. Protein product: CASSSTGTGANVLTF.

The V and J genes are TRBV19 and TRBJ1-5; D might be TRBD1 (6 bases). This CDR3 contains 14 residues. Germline V gene sequence: CDR1 LNHDA, CDR2 SQIVND (reference sequence). V lost 7 bases to trimming and J lost 4 bases, with 14 bases between them. The CDR3 DNA sequence: TGTGCCAGTAATCACCTAACAGGGAATCAGCCCCAGCATTTT. Translated: CASNHLTGNQPQHF.

V is TRBV7-2 and J is TRBJ2-1; TRBD2 agrees at 11 bases. CDR1 is SGHTA and CDR2 is FQGNSA in the germline V gene. CDR3 length equals 16 residues. J gave up 6 bases and V 5 bases, and 9 bases lay outside the gene matches. The CDR3 is CASSPPGLAEINEQFF. CDR3 nucleotide sequence: TGTGCCAGCAGCCCACCGGGACTAGCGGAGATCAATGAGCAGTTCTTC.

The chain couples TRBV19 to TRBJ1-4; no clear D. V shed 2 bases and J shed 7 bases, with 8 bases lying between them. The V gene's germline CDR1 is LNHDA and CDR2 SQIVND (reference sequence). This CDR3 is built from 13 residues. CDR3 amino acids: CASSIKRGEKLFF. The CDR3 DNA sequence: TGTGCCAGTAGTATAAAACGCGGTGAAAAACTGTTTTTT.

This sequence joins TRBV10-2 and TRBJ2-7, with 13 bases identical to TRBD2. CDR3 length equals 14 residues. CDR1 and CDR2 (germline): WSHSY, SAAADI. J gave up 4 bases and V 6 bases, and 3 bases lay outside the gene matches. CDR3 DNA: TGCGCCAGCAGAGGGACTAGCGGGACTTACGAGCAGTACTTC. Amino acid sequence: CASRGTSGTYEQYF.

J is TRBJ2-7 and V is TRBV28; a possible D gene is TRBD1 (5 bases). V was pared by 6 bases and J by 4 bases, with 19 bases between. Germline assignment: CDR1 MDHEN and CDR2 SYDVKM. The CDR3 loop spans 15 amino acids. CDR3 bases: TGTGCCAGCAGCTCCTCTGGGGCGGAGAGTTACGAGCAGTACTTC. Protein: CASSSSGAESYEQYF. The full variable domain, completed using reference TRBV28 and TRBJ2-7, is DVKVTQSSRYLVKRTGEKVFLECVQDMDHENMFWYRQDPGLGLRLIYFSYDVKMKEKGDIPEGYSVSREKKERFSLILESASTNQTSMYLCASSSSGAESYEQYFGPGTRLTVT.

V gene TRBV21-1 combines with J gene TRBJ2-3; no check of the table's D call, TRBD2, against the DNA was made. TRBV21-1 represents a pseudogene. This CDR3 is 20 amino acids long. CDR3 sequence reads: CASSKVGRTSGRAETDTQYF. DNA of the CDR3: TGTGCCAGCAGCAAAGTGGGTCGAACTAGCGGGAGGGCCGAAACAGATACGCAGTATTTT.

V and J are TRBV10-3 and TRBJ2-3, with TRBD1 identical over 10 bases. The junction had 12 bases not matched to a gene; V was cut back by 10 bases and J by 2 bases. CDR1 is ENHRY and CDR2 is SYGVKD in the germline V gene. The CDR3 loop spans 16 amino acids. The CDR3 bases are TGTGCCACCATAGGACAGGGGGTGAACCTCACAGATACGCAGTATTTT. As protein: CATIGQGVNLTDTQYF.

This clone was counted a single time. The genes are TRBV11-2 and TRBJ2-3; 10 positions agree with TRBD2. V dropped 5 bases and J dropped 6; count of bases not matched to a gene: 8. The CDR3 is 15 residues long. Germline CDR1 reads SGHAT; CDR2 reads FQNNGV. CDR3 residues: CASSGSGGSRDTQYF. In DNA form, the CDR3 reads TGTGCCAGCAGCGGTAGCGGGGGGTCACGCGATACGCAGTATTTT.

The genes are TRBV6-1 and TRBJ1-5; TRBD1 is a possible D gene (5 bases). The CDR3 consists of 15 residues. Germline assignment: CDR1 MNHNS and CDR2 SASEGT. V shed 4 bases and J shed 4 bases, with 14 bases lying between them. CDR3 loop: CASSVEPGTNQPQHF. CDR3 nucleotide sequence: TGTGCCAGCAGTGTTGAGCCCGGGACTAATCAGCCCCAGCATTTT.

V gene TRBV5-1 combines with J gene TRBJ2-2; 7 positions match TRBD2. This CDR3 comprises 17 residues. Trimming at V came to 0 bases and at J to 7 bases, leaving 12 bases not matched to a gene. In germline, CDR1 is SGHRS, CDR2 YFSETQ. The DNA for the CDR3 is TGCGCCAGCAGCTTGGGGCTCGCGGGAGCCGGTAACGGGGAGCTGTTTTTT. Encoded protein: CASSLGLAGAGNGELFF.

The chain recombines TRBV27 with TRBJ2-1; D perhaps matches TRBD2 (6 bases). CDR1 and CDR2 from the germline V gene are MNHEY and SMNVEV (reference sequence). The CDR3 has 14 amino acids. V was clipped by 8 bases and J by 5 bases, with 16 bases between them. The CDR3 DNA is TGTGCCAGCTGCGGGGCTAGCGCCAACAATGAGCAGTTCTTC. Translating it yields CASCGASANNEQFF.

V and J are TRBV6-6 and TRBJ2-5, with 12 bases fitting TRBD2. CDR1 MNHNY and CDR2 SVGAGI come from the germline V gene (reference sequence). J gave up 5 bases and V 3 bases, and 7 bases lay outside the gene matches. There are 16 residues in the CDR3. In DNA form, the CDR3 reads TGTGCCAGCAGTTATGGACTAGCGGGACCTGGGGAGACCCAGTACTTC. Encoded protein: CASSYGLAGPGETQYF.

CDR3 residues: CASSLSLGLAGGVKAGELFF. The CDR3 coding sequence is TGTGCCAGCAGTTTATCTCTCGGACTAGCGGGAGGGGTGAAGGCCGGGGAGCTGTTTTTT. This chain links TRBV28 with TRBJ2-2; 15 positions agree with TRBD2. J gave up 6 bases and V 1 base, and 12 bases lay outside the gene matches. This CDR3 region has 20 residues. Germline-derived CDR1 and CDR2 are MDHEN and SYDVKM.